These 9 T cell receptor beta chains were sequenced from one sample in a study of T cell repertoires in cytomegalovirus infection. These TCRs are of unknown antigen specificity. TCRdb analysed the reads with MiXCR anew, one entry per CDR3 protein. The sample holds roughly 990,000 distinct CDR3 sequences, under 40% seen once. The specimen comprised cultured CD8+ T cells from PBMCs, sampled from culture after CMV antigen stimulation. The receptors come from a human donor in good health (CMV status not recorded). Some clones in this sample may be carry-over from other donors' samples.

A remark on this clonotype: At one boundary the junction diverges from the germline segment, which might be a read error. The CDR3 DNA sequence: TGTGCTAGCAGCTTAGTGTGGGGGAGAGGAGAGACCCAGTACTTC. This codes for CASSLVWGRGETQYF. The chain couples TRBV7-7 to TRBJ2-5, with D perhaps matching TRBD1 or TRBD2 (5 bases each). The CDR3 covers 15 residues. Germline V gene data show CDR1 as SSHAT and CDR2 as FNYEAQ (reference sequence).

This clonotype was found many times. The genes are TRBV7-9 and TRBJ2-1; D unresolved. The V gene lost 2 bases and the J gene lost 8 bases, with 7 bases spanning the gap. Looked up from germline, CDR1 is SEHNR and CDR2 is FQNEAQ (reference sequence). The CDR3 runs to 12 residues. CDR3 in amino acids: CASSLNNYEQFF. As DNA, the CDR3 is TGTGCCAGCAGCTTAAATAACTATGAGCAGTTCTTC. The variable domain in full, completed from reference TRBV7-9 and TRBJ2-1, reads DTGVSQNPRHKITKRGQNVTFRCDPISEHNRLYWYRQTLGQGPEFLTYFQNEAQLEKSRLLSDRFSAERPKGSFSTLEIQRTEQGDSAMYLCASSLNNYEQFFGPGTRLTVL.

In the case of this clonotype: At one end, the junction sequence differs from germline, possibly due to a read error. The chain employs TRBV11-2 and TRBJ2-5; 8 bases agree with TRBD2. From germline, CDR1 is SGHAT and CDR2 FQNNGV. This CDR3 is 11 amino acids long. The CDR3 here is CASSLLTSEDF. Written as DNA, the CDR3 is TGTGCCAGCAGCTTACTGACTAGCGAGGACTTC.

This clonotype was detected many times. V usage is TRBV7-9 and J usage is TRBJ1-1; D gene ambiguous. Germline assignment: CDR1 SEHNR and CDR2 FQNEAQ (reference sequence). The CDR3 totals 13 residues. V lost 5 bases, J lost 1 base, and 8 bases lay in between. CDR3 amino acids: CASSLYTNTEAFF. DNA for the CDR3: TGTGCCAGCAGCCTTTACACGAACACTGAAGCTTTCTTT.

This clonotype was recorded a few times. CDR3 in amino acids: CASSRPTGFNEQFF. The CDR3 coding sequence is TGTGCCAGCAGCCGCCCCACAGGGTTCAATGAGCAGTTCTTC. The rearrangement uses TRBV12-3 or TRBV12-4 and TRBJ2-1; D may be TRBD1 (6 bases). The CDR3 is 14 amino acids. Trimming shortened V by 6 bases and J by 6 bases, and 15 bases separated the two germline ends.

The V call is TRBV6-2 or TRBV6-3, the J call TRBJ2-7; D gene unclear. V was shortened by 0 bases and J by 1 base, with 16 bases between the two germline ends. Germline assignment: CDR1 MNHEY and CDR2 SVGEGT. The length of the CDR3 is 17 residues. The CDR3 here is CASSYSVDGSKSYEQYV. CDR3 nucleotide sequence: TGTGCCAGCAGTTACTCCGTCGACGGTAGCAAGTCCTACGAGCAGTACGTC.

This clonotype was picked up many times. This chain connects TRBV7-2 to TRBJ2-7, with 8 bases aligning to TRBD2. The V segment lost 5 bases and the J segment 6 bases; nucleotides outside the gene matches: 12. The germline V gene encodes CDR1 SGHTA and CDR2 FQGNSA. This CDR3 has 15 amino acids. The chain's CDR3 is CASSLTGRGGREQYF. The CDR3 coding sequence is TGTGCCAGCAGCCTCACGGGACGGGGGGGCCGCGAGCAGTACTTC.

The chain is built from TRBV19 and TRBJ1-1, with TRBD1 matching over 8 bases. CDR3 length: 14 residues. V lost 6 bases to trimming and J lost 4 bases; unmatched junction nucleotides: 7. From germline, CDR1 is LNHDA and CDR2 SQIVND (reference sequence). CDR3 coding DNA: TGTGCCAGTAGGGACAGGGCCGGGGGCACTGAAGCTTTCTTT. It yields the protein CASRDRAGGTEAFF.

In its sample, this clonotype was seen a few times. The J gene is TRBJ1-1, the V gene TRBV10-2; possible D gene TRBD1, 6 bases. With 1 base removed from V and 7 bases from J, the gap between germline ends came to 10 bases. The CDR3 spans 13 residues. The germline V gene has CDR1 WSHSY and CDR2 SAAADI. CDR3 in amino acids: CASSEWTAIEAFF. The CDR3 DNA reads TGCGCCAGCAGTGAGTGGACAGCGATTGAAGCTTTCTTT.